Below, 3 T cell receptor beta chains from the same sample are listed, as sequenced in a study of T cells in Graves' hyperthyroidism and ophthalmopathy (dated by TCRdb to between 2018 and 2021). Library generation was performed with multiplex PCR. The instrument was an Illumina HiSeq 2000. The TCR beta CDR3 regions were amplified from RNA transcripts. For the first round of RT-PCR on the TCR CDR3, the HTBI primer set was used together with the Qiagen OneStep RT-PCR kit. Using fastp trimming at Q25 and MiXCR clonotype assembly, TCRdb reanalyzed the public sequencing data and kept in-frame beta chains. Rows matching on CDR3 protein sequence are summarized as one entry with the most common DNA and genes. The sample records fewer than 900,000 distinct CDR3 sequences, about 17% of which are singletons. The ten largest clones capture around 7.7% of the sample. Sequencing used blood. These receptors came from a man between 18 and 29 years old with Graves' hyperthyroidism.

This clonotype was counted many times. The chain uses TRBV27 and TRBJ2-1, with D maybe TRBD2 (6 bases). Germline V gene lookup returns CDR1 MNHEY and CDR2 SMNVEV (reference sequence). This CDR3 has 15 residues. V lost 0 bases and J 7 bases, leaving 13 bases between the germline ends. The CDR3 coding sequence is TGTGCCAGCAGTTTATCTTTTCGTGGGGGGAATGAGCAGTTCTTC. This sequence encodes CASSLSFRGGNEQFF.

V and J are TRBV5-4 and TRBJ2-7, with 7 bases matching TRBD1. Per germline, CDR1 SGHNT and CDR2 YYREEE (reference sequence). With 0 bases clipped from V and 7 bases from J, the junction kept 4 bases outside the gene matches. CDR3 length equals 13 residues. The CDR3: CASSLDPTGEQYF. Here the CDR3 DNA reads TGTGCCAGCAGCTTGGATCCGACAGGGGAGCAGTACTTC. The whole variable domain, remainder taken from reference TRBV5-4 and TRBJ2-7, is ETGVTQSPTHLIKTRGQQVTLRCSSQSGHNTVSWYQQALGQGPQFIFQYYREEENGRGNFPPRFSGLQFPNYSSELNVNALELDDSALYLCASSLDPTGEQYFGPGTRLTVT.

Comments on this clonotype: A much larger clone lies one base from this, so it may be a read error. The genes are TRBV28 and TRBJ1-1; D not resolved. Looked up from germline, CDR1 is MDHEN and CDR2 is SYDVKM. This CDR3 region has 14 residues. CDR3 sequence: CASSNRAPNTGAFF. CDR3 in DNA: TGTGCCAGCAGTAACCGGGCTCCGAACACTGGAGCTTTCTTT.